A selection of T cell receptor beta chains follows, all from one sample in a study of T-cell reconstitution after alpha-beta-depleted transplantation in children. One entry per CDR3 protein, called by TCRdb with MiXCR from the PCR reads. In the table there are just under 150,000 distinct CDR3 sequences, about 9% of which are singletons. Material: PBMCs, mostly from graft donor cells, obtained 180 days after TCRalphabeta/CD19-depleted stem cell transplant. These receptors all stem from a female patient between 2 and 15 years old who had a stem cell transplant for congenital amegakaryocytic thrombocytopenia, so the T cells may come from the graft donor. Both conserved end residues are trimmed from each CDR3. Clone size is shown for a subset of rows, as once, few, many or a class of expanded clone.

>TRBJ1-2|TRBV6-1|-
ASTISRGRTYGYT
>TRBJ2-2|TRBV29-1|many
SVGFRSGELF
>TRBJ2-4|TRBV10-3|many
ATGTDLAKNIQY
>TRBJ1-5|TRBV12-3/TRBV12-4|few
ASADPGQHQPQH
>TRBJ2-2|TRBV18|many
ASSFIGELF
>TRBJ2-5|TRBV20-1|many
SARDRVETQY
>TRBJ2-2|TRBV12-3/TRBV12-4|many
ASGLKNTGELF
>TRBJ2-5|TRBV20-1|many
SASRFAATIGETQY
>TRBJ2-7|TRBV12-3/TRBV12-4|many
ASTISLAYEQY
>TRBJ2-7|TRBV20-1|-
SARLAGDYEQY
>TRBJ1-1|TRBV20-1|many
SASLTGTAF
>TRBJ2-5|TRBV28|many
ASSFYPGQEETQY
>TRBJ1-5|TRBV28|few
ASSFPDAGGIQPQH
>TRBJ2-7|TRBV6-5|-
ASSTGLTKAGVNEQY
>TRBJ1-5|TRBV10-3|few
AIRVAANQPQH
>TRBJ1-5|TRBV12-3/TRBV12-4|many
ASSQDRDFNQPQH
>TRBJ2-5|TRBV20-1|many
SASPAGETQY
>TRBJ2-1|TRBV25-1|many
ASSEWRLNEQF
>TRBJ2-7|TRBV20-1|-
SARDLQGLGEQY
>TRBJ2-2|TRBV2|many
ASSYQLQGELF
>TRBJ2-7|TRBV11-2|many
ASSLDLSEQY
>TRBJ2-3|TRBV5-1|many
ASSRFPGDTQY
>TRBJ2-5|TRBV29-1|-
SVELYKETQY
>TRBJ2-1|TRBV7-6|many
ASSSVTNEQF
>TRBJ1-1|TRBV3-1|-
ASSERELGDTEAF
>TRBJ1-1|TRBV7-9|many
ASSLVAGLNTEAF
>TRBJ1-2|TRBV3-1|many
ASSQEDRGHSRGYT
>TRBJ2-3|TRBV3-1|few
ASSQDRPARTDTQY
>TRBJ2-5|TRBV12-3/TRBV12-4|many
ASTSGLVFETQY
>TRBJ2-2|TRBV20-1|-
SARDTGGATGELF
>TRBJ1-1|TRBV7-9|-
ASSSYTDWDTEAF
>TRBJ2-7|TRBV5-1|many
ASSLESWGDEQY
>TRBJ1-6|TRBV20-1|many
SAWKGATYNSPLH
>TRBJ2-7|TRBV12-3/TRBV12-4|many
ASSRDYEQY
>TRBJ2-5|TRBV7-2|many
ASSWWALSETQY
>TRBJ2-7|TRBV4-1|many
ASRVVGDRSYEQY